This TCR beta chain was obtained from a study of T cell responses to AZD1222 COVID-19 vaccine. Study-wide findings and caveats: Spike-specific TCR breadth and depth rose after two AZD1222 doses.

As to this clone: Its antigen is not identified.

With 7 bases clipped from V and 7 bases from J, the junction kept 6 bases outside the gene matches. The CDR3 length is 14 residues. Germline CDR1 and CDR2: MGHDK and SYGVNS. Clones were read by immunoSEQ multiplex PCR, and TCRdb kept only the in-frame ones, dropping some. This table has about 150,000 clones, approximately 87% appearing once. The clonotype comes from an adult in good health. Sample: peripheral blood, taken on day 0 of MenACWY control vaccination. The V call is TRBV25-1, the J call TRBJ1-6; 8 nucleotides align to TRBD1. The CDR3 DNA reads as TGTGCCAGCACTCAGACAGGGGACAATTCACCCCTCCACTTT. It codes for CASTQTGDNSPLHF.